This T cell receptor beta chain was captured by sequencing in a study of blood T cell repertoires in COVID-19 (TCRdb year 2020). As for the study more broadly: Samples covering the acute and convalescent phases of COVID-19 were provided by collaborators in the United States, Italy and Spain. The prospective study material was composed of cDNA or gDNA derived from T cells, B-cell-depleted T cells, or PBMCs. Deeply sampled blood TCRbeta repertoires from subjects exposed to, actively infected with, or recovered from COVID-19 were included in the dataset. The repertoires were released in a freely available public database meant as a resource for research on the immune response to SARS-CoV-2. Samples came from the ongoing ImmuneRACE study (first 160 participants) plus 1,254 subjects from 6 global collaborators. A de-identified subject ID, COVID-19 status, age in years and sex were almost always included in the sample metadata. Where HLA class I and class II types were available, the types were taken from metadata supplied by the sample provider, not from assay-based typing. Results and caveats for the whole study, not just this receptor: The quantity of clinical and demographic metadata differed by source and by participant and was supplied without curation.

TCRbeta CDR3 regions were amplified from genomic DNA using the immunoSEQ Assay, a bias-controlled multiplex PCR. Regarding the original processing steps: The number of nucleated cells in each sample was estimated by amplification of reference gene primers within the assay. To quantify the absolute abundance of each unique TCRbeta CDR3 rearrangement, sequence reads were collapsed and filtered. For each sample, productive Simpson clonality was calculated as the square root of Simpson's diversity index across productive rearrangements. Imported from immuneACCESS, the table was reduced by TCRdb to in-frame sequences with V and J called. These copies leave out some clones; in studies compared against another copy, an unresolved V gene accounts for under half, and the cause of the remainder is not known. That table furnishes V, J and clone size, whereas the DNA furnished D and trimming. The sample includes under 250,000 clones, with roughly 82% observed a single time. The ten biggest clones cover approximately 5.5% of the sample.

This clone was observed a single time. Its antigen is currently not known. The sample holds no much larger clone one base away, and base qualities are not on file. At one collaborating source in Seattle, patients were enrolled during active infection and were followed longitudinally through the course of disease. Each collaborating institution followed its own protocols to collect whole blood in K2EDTA tubes. For TCRbeta analysis, collaborator samples were shipped as frozen whole blood, as isolated PBMCs, or as DNA extracted from either sample type. The germline V gene sets CDR1 to SNHLY and CDR2 to FYNNEI. The germline V end is reduced by 6 bases and the J end by 5 bases; junction bases left unmatched: 5. The cysteine opens and the phenylalanine closes a CDR3 of 14 amino acids. Of all the DNA, just the CDR3 is kept, 42 bases in frame from base 1.

This TCR came from a woman aged 80 or over with COVID-19, enrolled during active disease. Recombination linked TRBV2 to TRBJ1-4; 8 bases in between match TRBD1. Source material: peripheral blood. The nucleotide sequence reads as follows: TGTGCCAGCAGCCAGGACAGGGCAAATGAAAAACTGTTTTTT. This translates into CASSQDRANEKLFF.